Following are 32 T cell receptor beta chains from one sample sequenced in a study of T cell responses to AZD1222 COVID-19 vaccine. Only in-frame clones appear in the TCRdb table, and some are missing; sequencing was by immunoSEQ multiplex PCR. The data contain 130,000 or so clones, about 91% of them singletons. Sequencing was performed on peripheral blood, taken on day 0 of AZD1222 vaccination. The receptors shown here come from an adult in good health.

The chain recombines TRBV11-2 with TRBJ1-4; 7 nucleotides agree with TRBD1. The CDR3 spans 12 residues. Germline V gives CDR1 SGHAT, CDR2 FQNNGV. Trimming at V came to 6 bases and at J to 8 bases, leaving 3 bases not matched to a gene. The CDR3 DNA is TGTGCCAGCAGTCCACAGGGGGAAAAACTGTTTTTT. This translates into CASSPQGEKLFF.

The chain couples TRBV12-3 or TRBV12-4 to TRBJ2-2; 7 positions agree with TRBD1. The CDR3 is 12 residues long. J gave up 9 bases and V 6 bases, and 4 bases lay outside the gene matches. The DNA of the CDR3 is TGTGCCAGCAGCAGGGGGTCCCGGGAGCTGTTTTTT. Its protein product is CASSRGSRELFF.

J is TRBJ1-1 and V is TRBV2, with D perhaps matching TRBD1 (6 bases). Trimming removed 4 bases at V and 5 bases at J, with 14 bases between. The CDR3 has 14 residues. Germline CDR1 is SNHLY and CDR2 is FYNNEI. The CDR3 region is CASSGDTSVTEAFF. The DNA of the CDR3 is TGTGCCAGCAGTGGGGACACGTCGGTGACTGAAGCTTTCTTT.

The V gene is TRBV19, the J gene TRBJ1-2; TRBD1 agrees at 7 bases. Germline CDR1 LNHDA, CDR2 SQIVND (reference sequence). The length of the CDR3 is 15 residues. J gave up 2 bases and V 3 bases, and 6 bases lay outside the gene matches. DNA of the CDR3: TGTGCCAGTAGTATTTCAGGGGGAAAAAACTATGGCTACACCTTC. Its translation is CASSISGGKNYGYTF.

This rearrangement joins TRBV18 to TRBJ1-3; D might be TRBD1 (6 bases). This CDR3 is built from 16 residues. CDR1 and CDR2 from the germline V gene are KGHSH and LQKENI. Trimming pared 6 bases from V and 3 bases from J, leaving 18 bases between. The CDR3 spells CASSQQGSIVGNTIYF. In DNA, the CDR3 is TGTGCCAGCTCGCAGCAGGGGTCTATAGTTGGAAACACCATATATTTT. The complete variable domain, with remaining parts taken from reference TRBV18 and TRBJ1-3, reads NAGVMQNPRHLVRRRGQEARLRCSPMKGHSHVYWYRQLPEEGLKFMVYLQKENIIDESGMPKERFSAEFPKEGPSILRIQQVVRGDSAAYFCASSQQGSIVGNTIYFGEGSWLTVV.

The V and J genes are TRBV7-3 and TRBJ1-1; TRBD1 matches at 8 bases. The V gene end was trimmed by 4 bases and the J gene end by 3 bases; junction bases not matched to a gene: 4. The CDR3 spans 14 residues. Germline CDR1 SGHTA, CDR2 FQGTGA. CDR3 DNA sequence: TGTGCCAGCAGCTACGGACAGGGTTACACTGAAGCTTTCTTT. It is translated as CASSYGQGYTEAFF.

The chain uses TRBV20-1 and TRBJ1-1; 7 bases fit TRBD1. Looked up from germline, CDR1 is DFQATT and CDR2 is SNEGSKA (reference sequence). V gave up 1 base and J gave up 8 bases; unmatched junction bases: 1. There are 11 residues in the CDR3. The CDR3 DNA follows: TGCAGTGCTAGAGGGGACAGAGAAGCTTTCTTT. Protein sequence: CSARGDREAFF.

The rearrangement links TRBV12-2 to TRBJ2-3; the table calls TRBD2, which could not be checked here. TRBV12-2 is given as a pseudogene. The length of the CDR3 is 16 residues. DNA of the CDR3: TGTGCAAGTCGCTTAGGTCCCCAGCGGGAGGCAGATACGCAGTATTTT. Translating it yields CASRLGPQREADTQYF.

This sequence joins TRBV3-1 (or the pseudogene TRBV3-2) and TRBJ2-3; tentative D call: TRBD2 (6 bases). In germline, CDR1 is LGHDT, CDR2 YNNKEL (reference sequence). The CDR3 has 14 amino acids. With 3 bases removed from V and 5 bases from J, the gap between germline ends came to 12 bases. The CDR3 loop is CASSHLWRGDTQYF. The CDR3, as DNA: TGTGCCAGCAGCCACCTCTGGCGGGGAGATACGCAGTATTTT.

V is TRBV4-2 and J is TRBJ2-3; D is perhaps TRBD2 (7 bases). In germline, CDR1 is LGHNA, CDR2 YNFKEQ. The CDR3 has 17 residues. Trimming removed 4 bases from V and 5 bases from J, with 22 bases in between. For the CDR3, the DNA is TGTGCCAGCAGCCGCCTGGGGGGGGGCCGTGGGGGAGATACGCAGTATTTT. This translates into CASSRLGGGRGGDTQYF.

V and J are TRBV19 and TRBJ2-2; D could derive from TRBD1 or TRBD2 (7 bases each). Germline CDR1 is LNHDA and CDR2 is SQIVND (reference sequence). Trimming took 9 bases from V and 6 from J, leaving 23 bases between them. CDR3 size: 16 residues. CDR3 in amino acids: CASLQGGLQFAGELFF. CDR3 in DNA: TGTGCCAGCCTTCAGGGGGGGCTTCAATTCGCCGGGGAGCTGTTTTTT.

The rearrangement uses TRBV18 and TRBJ1-2; possible D gene TRBD1, 5 bases. V lost 3 bases, J lost 4 bases, and 9 bases lay in between. The CDR3 loop spans 13 amino acids. CDR1 and CDR2 (germline): KGHSH, LQKENI. CDR3 region: CASSPGPSYGYTF. For the CDR3, the DNA is TGTGCCAGCTCACCGGGACCGTCCTATGGCTACACCTTC.

The J gene is TRBJ1-2, the V gene TRBV10-3; D call uncertain. Germline V gene data show CDR1 as ENHRY and CDR2 as SYGVKD. V was trimmed by 11 bases and J by 0 bases, leaving 16 bases between them. The CDR3 has 14 residues. CDR3 protein: CAAGSFQTNYGYTF. In DNA form, the CDR3 reads TGTGCCGCCGGGTCCTTCCAAACTAACTATGGCTACACCTTC.

The chain couples TRBV6-5 to TRBJ1-1, with D uncertain. The germline V and J ends were trimmed by 0 bases and 0 bases, with 5 bases remaining between them. The CDR3 totals 14 residues. CDR1 and CDR2 (germline): MNHEY, SVGAGI. This CDR3 reads CASSYSPLNTEAFF. The CDR3 DNA sequence: TGTGCCAGCAGTTACTCCCCTTTGAACACTGAAGCTTTCTTT.

The V call is TRBV7-2, the J call TRBJ2-3, with 8 bases that match TRBD1. The length of the CDR3 is 13 residues. The V segment lost 8 bases and the J segment 1 base; nucleotides outside the gene matches: 2. In germline, CDR1 is SGHTA, CDR2 FQGNSA. CDR3 nucleotide sequence: TGTGCCAGCCTGGACAGGGGCACAGATACGCAGTATTTT. Translation gives CASLDRGTDTQYF.

The rearrangement links TRBV6-2 or TRBV6-3 to TRBJ2-7; D is uncertain. The CDR3 totals 13 residues. V lost 2 bases and J 2 bases, leaving 7 bases between the germline ends. Germline assignment: CDR1 MNHEY and CDR2 SVGEGT. The CDR3 protein is CASSYPSAYEQYV. The CDR3 DNA is TGTGCCAGCAGTTACCCCAGCGCCTACGAGCAGTACGTC.

The sample holds one count of this clone. The chain employs TRBV5-1 and TRBJ2-5; the match to TRBD1 covers 9 bases. The ends lost 0 bases at V and 5 bases at J; junction bases unmatched: 5. The germline V gene encodes CDR1 SGHRS and CDR2 YFSETQ. The CDR3 is 15 residues long. CDR3 loop: CASSLVGQGDETQYF. DNA for the CDR3: TGCGCCAGCAGCTTGGTGGGACAGGGAGACGAGACCCAGTACTTC.

The chain has TRBV24-1 and TRBJ2-3, with 11 nucleotides matching TRBD2. With V trimmed by 0 bases and J by 2 bases, 6 bases remained unmatched. Germline V gene data show CDR1 as KGHDR and CDR2 as SFDVKD. CDR3 size: 18 residues. DNA for the CDR3: TGTGCCACCAGTGATTTGTGGCTAGCGGGAGGAGACACAGATACGCAGTATTTT. Residues: CATSDLWLAGGDTDTQYF.

This chain connects TRBV7-2 to TRBJ1-1, with D perhaps TRBD1 (6 bases). This CDR3 has 14 residues. The germline V gene has CDR1 SGHTA and CDR2 FQGNSA. V lost 5 bases to trimming and J lost 4 bases, with 14 bases between them. CDR3 nucleotides: TGTGCCAGCAGCCCTCTCCTGGGGGCCACTGAAGCTTTCTTT. This encodes CASSPLLGATEAFF.

This chain links TRBV24-1 with TRBJ2-2, with D perhaps given as TRBD1 or TRBD2 (6 bases each). This CDR3 has 16 amino acids. Germline values: CDR1 KGHDR, CDR2 SFDVKD. V lost 2 bases to trimming and J lost 0 bases, with 9 bases between them. This CDR3 reads CATSDWGATNTGELFF. In DNA form, the CDR3 reads TGTGCCACCAGTGATTGGGGGGCGACGAACACCGGGGAGCTGTTTTTT.

The chain recombines TRBV27 with TRBJ2-5, with 8 bases identical to TRBD1. The J segment lost 6 bases and the V segment lost 4 bases, leaving 4 bases of the junction unmatched. In germline, CDR1 is MNHEY, CDR2 SMNVEV (reference sequence). CDR3 length: 13 residues. The CDR3 loop is CASSWTGTQTQYF. CDR3 sequence (DNA): TGTGCCAGCAGTTGGACAGGGACACAGACCCAGTACTTC.

This clone was picked up a small number of times. The chain recombines TRBV9 with TRBJ1-1; tentative D call: TRBD1 (6 bases). The CDR3 extends over 14 amino acids. Trimming removed 1 base at V and 5 bases at J, with 12 bases between. Germline V lookup: CDR1 SGDLS, CDR2 YYNGEE. DNA of the CDR3: TGTGCCAGCAGCGTAAACGGGGGGCGGACTGAAGCTTTCTTT. Translation: CASSVNGGRTEAFF.

V usage is TRBV5-4 and J usage is TRBJ2-3; D may be TRBD2 (6 bases). The CDR3 is 15 residues long. The germline V gene has CDR1 SGHNT and CDR2 YYREEE (reference sequence). The germline V and J ends were trimmed by 1 base and 0 bases, with 9 bases remaining between them. CDR3 sequence: CASSLTGVSTDTQYF. The CDR3 DNA reads as TGTGCCAGCAGCTTGACGGGGGTGAGCACAGATACGCAGTATTTT. The full variable domain, rest sourced from reference TRBV5-4 and TRBJ2-3, is ETGVTQSPTHLIKTRGQQVTLRCSSQSGHNTVSWYQQALGQGPQFIFQYYREEENGRGNFPPRFSGLQFPNYSSELNVNALELDDSALYLCASSLTGVSTDTQYFGPGTRLTVL.

The chain combines TRBV2 with TRBJ1-1; a weak D match, TRBD1 (6 bases). Per germline, CDR1 SNHLY and CDR2 FYNNEI. V gave up 7 bases and J gave up 0 bases, with 12 bases separating them. There are 14 residues in the CDR3. CDR3 region: CASTGQPMNTEAFF. The CDR3 DNA is TGTGCCAGCACCGGACAGCCCATGAACACTGAAGCTTTCTTT.

V is TRBV19 and J is TRBJ2-5; 10 nucleotides line up with TRBD1. Germline CDR1 LNHDA, CDR2 SQIVND (reference sequence). V shed 5 bases and J 2 bases; nucleotides not matched to a gene: 5. CDR3 length: 15 amino acids. CDR3 coding DNA: TGTGCCAGTAGTCACTGGGACAGGGGACAAGAGACCCAGTACTTC. The encoded protein is CASSHWDRGQETQYF. Looking up the rest from reference TRBV19 and TRBJ2-5 gives the full variable domain: DGGITQSPKYLFRKEGQNVTLSCEQNLNHDAMYWYRQDPGQGLRLIYYSQIVNDFQKGDIAEGYSVSREKKESFPLTVTSAQKNPTAFYLCASSHWDRGQETQYFGPGTRLLVL.

This chain connects TRBV6-4 to TRBJ1-6; the D gene is possibly TRBD1 (6 bases). In germline, CDR1 is MRHNA, CDR2 SNTAGT. This CDR3 contains 15 residues. Deletions cut 6 bases from V and 9 bases from J, with 18 bases between. The CDR3 nucleotides read TGTGCCAGCAGACCTACAGGGATAATTCGTTCACCCCTCCACTTT. Translation: CASRPTGIIRSPLHF.

The chain couples TRBV27 to TRBJ2-2; D might be TRBD2 (6 bases). Germline V gene data show CDR1 as MNHEY and CDR2 as SMNVEV (reference sequence). This CDR3 spans 16 amino acids. The V gene lost 9 bases and the J gene lost 4 bases, with 21 bases spanning the gap. Here the CDR3 reads CASLSPPGGGTGELFF. CDR3 bases: TGTGCCAGTCTTTCCCCCCCCGGGGGTGGCACCGGGGAGCTGTTTTTT.

The rearrangement joins TRBV9 to TRBJ2-1; tentatively, D is TRBD2 (6 bases). The CDR3 extends over 16 amino acids. Deletions cut 0 bases from V and 0 bases from J, with 10 bases between. Per germline, CDR1 SGDLS and CDR2 YYNGEE. In DNA form, the CDR3 reads TGTGCCAGCAGCGTAGACGCGGGAAGCTCCTACAATGAGCAGTTCTTC. Amino acids: CASSVDAGSSYNEQFF.

CDR3 DNA: TGTGCCAGCAGTTTAATCGGCTCCACTGAAGCTTTCTTT. Translating gives CASSLIGSTEAFF. J is TRBJ1-1 and V is TRBV12-3 or TRBV12-4; D not certain. This CDR3 is built from 13 residues. V was clipped by 2 bases and J by 4 bases, with 8 bases between them.

V gene TRBV6-2 or TRBV6-3 combines with J gene TRBJ2-7; D is tentatively TRBD1 or TRBD2 (7 bases each). Trimming cost V 8 bases and J 2 bases, with 22 bases left between them. This CDR3 is built from 16 residues. In germline, CDR1 is MNHEY, CDR2 SVGEGT. CDR3 residues: CASRRDSRDYPYEQYV. The DNA for the CDR3 is TGTGCCAGCCGCCGGGACAGCCGGGACTACCCCTACGAGCAGTACGTC.

This rearrangement joins TRBV5-4 to TRBJ1-1; the match to TRBD1 covers 11 bases. CDR1 SGHNT and CDR2 YYREEE come from the germline V gene (reference sequence). The CDR3 length is 14 residues. With V trimmed by 5 bases and J by 5 bases, 5 bases remained unmatched. As DNA, the CDR3 is TGTGCCAGCAGTTCCGGGACAGGGGGAACTGAAGCTTTCTTT. Protein product: CASSSGTGGTEAFF.

The rearrangement links TRBV11-3 to TRBJ1-1; D perhaps matches TRBD1 (6 bases). Trimming cost V 5 bases and J 1 base, with 14 bases left between them. CDR3 length: 15 residues. Germline V CDR1 and CDR2: SGHNT, YENEEA. The chain's CDR3 is CASSPSRGANTEAFF. CDR3 nucleotides: TGTGCCAGCAGCCCCTCCCGGGGGGCGAACACTGAAGCTTTCTTT. The full variable domain, its missing parts supplied by reference TRBV11-3 and TRBJ1-1, is EAGVVQSPRYKIIEKKQPVAFWCNPISGHNTLYWYLQNLGQGPELLIRYENEEAVDDSQLPKDRFSAERLKGVDSTLKIQPAELGDSAVYLCASSPSRGANTEAFFGQGTRLTVV.